This T cell receptor (beta chain) originates from a study of blood T cell repertoires in COVID-19. Across the whole study: Samples came from the United States, Italy and Spain, spanning acute and convalescent COVID-19. PBMCs, B-cell-depleted T cells, or T cells provided the cDNA or gDNA that made up the material.

Under the authors' procedure: Reference gene primer amplification yielded estimated nucleated cell counts. The repertoire was sequenced with immunoSEQ multiplex PCR; TCRdb's copy has only in-frame clones and lacks some. V and J calls and clone size come straight from that table; D and trimming were deduced from the DNA. The sample lists about 130,000 clones, about four fifths occurring once. The germline gives CDR1 MNHEY, CDR2 SVGEGT. Trimming at V came to 5 bases and at J to 8 bases, leaving 7 bases not matched to a gene. The CDR3 runs 13 residues. This chain joins TRBV6-2 or TRBV6-3 and TRBJ2-3; TRBD2 matches at 7 bases. The sequenced material came from peripheral blood. This TCR came from a woman over 75 with acute or convalescent COVID-19. In nucleotides, the CDR3 is TGTGCCAGCAGTCGCCCGGGGGGATCTACGCAGTATTTT. This sequence encodes CASSRPGGSTQYF.